The 20 T cell receptor beta chains below come from one sample, sequenced in a study of OX40 agonist ivuxolimab in advanced cancers. The repertoire was sequenced with immunoSEQ multiplex PCR; TCRdb's copy has only in-frame clones and lacks some. The repertoire holds about 60,000 clones, with approximately 86% as singletons. The material was CD4+ or CD8+ T cells sorted from blood, obtained in a trial of the OX40 agonist ivuxolimab. All receptors derive from an adult with an advanced solid tumor such as melanoma, head and neck, liver or kidney cancer.

The genes are TRBV15 and TRBJ2-4, with D perhaps matching TRBD1 or TRBD2 (7 bases each). CDR3 size: 15 residues. The germline CDR1 and CDR2 sequences are LNHNV and YYDKDF (reference sequence). Deletions cut 1 base from V and 8 bases from J, with 15 bases between. CDR3 sequence (DNA): TGTGCCACCAGCAGAGCCGGGGCAGGGGGGGACATTCAGTACTTC. It specifies CATSRAGAGGDIQYF.

This chain links TRBV5-1 with TRBJ1-2, with a tentative D call TRBD1 (5 bases). Germline CDR1 is SGHRS and CDR2 is YFSETQ. This CDR3 has 13 amino acids. The germline V and J ends were trimmed by 7 bases and 6 bases, with 16 bases remaining between them. CDR3 nucleotides: TGCGCCAGCGCCGAACCCAAGGGGCATGGCTACACCTTC. Translating it yields CASAEPKGHGYTF.

Worth noting for this clone: This sample includes further DNA sequences coding for the same CDR3. V is TRBV4-1 and J is TRBJ2-1; the match to TRBD2 covers 9 bases. Germline V lookup: CDR1 MGHRA, CDR2 YSYEKL. The CDR3 runs to 18 residues. Germline trimming cut 1 base from V and 4 bases from J; bases unmatched to any gene: 11. DNA for the CDR3: TGCGCCAGCAGCCAAGTAGATCTGGGGCTAGCGGGGTACAATGAGCAGTTCTTC. Encoded protein: CASSQVDLGLAGYNEQFF.

The gene calls are TRBV14 and TRBJ2-3; the match to TRBD2 covers 9 bases. This CDR3 is built from 17 residues. Germline V gene data show CDR1 as SGHDN and CDR2 as FVKESK. V lost 4 bases to trimming and J lost 0 bases; unmatched junction nucleotides: 8. CDR3 nucleotides: TGTGCCAGCAGCCCGTTTCGTAGCGGGGGAAGCACAGATACGCAGTATTTT. Translation: CASSPFRSGGSTDTQYF.

This clone was observed a single time. The rearrangement uses TRBV25-1 and TRBJ1-4; D unclear. CDR3 length: 12 amino acids. V was clipped by 5 bases and J by 14 bases, with 15 bases between them. Per the germline V gene, CDR1 is MGHDK and CDR2 is SYGVNS. The CDR3 protein is CASSTRGRALFF. CDR3 bases: TGTGCCAGCAGTACCCGTGGGAGAGCCCTGTTTTTT.

This clone occurred a few times. The chain is built from TRBV29-1 and TRBJ2-7, with D uncertain. Germline CDR1 and CDR2: SQVTM and ANQGSEA. Trimming cost V 4 bases and J 5 bases, with 6 bases left between them. The CDR3 covers 10 residues. DNA for the CDR3: TGCAGCGTTGGCGGTAACGAGCAGTACTTC. Translation: CSVGGNEQYF.

V is TRBV18 and J is TRBJ2-7; 7 positions match TRBD1. There are 14 residues in the CDR3. V lost 3 bases and J lost 6; bases outside the gene matches: 8. Per germline, CDR1 KGHSH and CDR2 LQKENI. Here the CDR3 reads CASSPSKQGLEQYF. Written as DNA, the CDR3 is TGTGCCAGCTCACCTTCCAAACAGGGGCTCGAGCAGTACTTC.

This rearrangement joins TRBV2 to TRBJ1-1; D might be TRBD1 (5 bases). Germline-derived CDR1 and CDR2 are SNHLY and FYNNEI. CDR3 length: 13 residues. V lost 4 bases, J lost 4 bases, and 10 bases lay in between. The CDR3 loop reads CASSVRVSTEAFF. CDR3 nucleotides: TGTGCCAGCAGTGTCAGGGTTAGCACTGAAGCTTTCTTT.

The J gene is TRBJ2-2, the V gene TRBV9; D is tentatively TRBD1 or TRBD2 (5 bases each). V was trimmed by 4 bases and J by 1 base, leaving 11 bases between them. The CDR3 extends over 15 amino acids. From germline, CDR1 is SGDLS and CDR2 YYNGEE. CDR3 sequence reads: CASSPFGGNTGELFF. For the CDR3, the DNA is TGTGCCAGCAGCCCCTTTGGGGGGAACACCGGGGAGCTGTTTTTT. Variable domain in full (rest from reference TRBV9 and TRBJ2-2): DSGVTQTPKHLITATGQRVTLRCSPRSGDLSVYWYQQSLDQGLQFLIQYYNGEERAKGNILERFSAQQFPDLHSELNLSSLELGDSALYFCASSPFGGNTGELFFGEGSRLTVL.

The rearrangement uses TRBV29-1 and TRBJ1-2; TRBD1 might be the D (5 bases). V lost 4 bases and J 4 bases, leaving 13 bases between the germline ends. The CDR3 length is 13 residues. Germline lookup yields CDR1 SQVTM and CDR2 ANQGSEA. The CDR3 here is CSVGTGTGYGYTF. CDR3 in DNA: TGCAGCGTTGGAACTGGGACTGGCTATGGCTACACCTTC.

The chain is built from TRBV6-6 and TRBJ2-3; no firm D call. This CDR3 region has 11 residues. Deletions cut 6 bases from V and 2 bases from J, with 3 bases between. Per the germline V gene, CDR1 is MNHNY and CDR2 is SVGAGI (reference sequence). In nucleotides, the CDR3 is TGTGCCAGCAGCCCCACAGATACGCAGTATTTT. This translates into CASSPTDTQYF.

The CDR3 sequence is CASSLMGTDTQYF. CDR3 in DNA: TGTGCCAGCAGCTTAATGGGAACAGATACGCAGTATTTT. V and J are TRBV11-2 and TRBJ2-3; the D is unclear. V was shortened by 2 bases and J by 3 bases, with 6 bases between the two germline ends. CDR3 length equals 13 residues. CDR1 is SGHAT and CDR2 is FQNNGV in the germline V gene.

CDR3 sequence reads: CAWRKGWGELFF. The CDR3 DNA sequence: TGTGCCTGGAGAAAGGGGTGGGGGGAGCTGTTTTTT. This chain joins TRBV30 and TRBJ2-2; tentative D call: TRBD1 (5 bases). V was pared by 3 bases and J by 8 bases, with 10 bases between. CDR3 length: 12 residues. Germline V gene lookup returns CDR1 GTSNPN and CDR2 SVGIG (reference sequence).

The chain uses TRBV19 and TRBJ1-5; maybe TRBD1 (6 bases). The germline V gene encodes CDR1 LNHDA and CDR2 SQIVND (reference sequence). V lost 4 bases and J 5 bases, leaving 15 bases between the germline ends. The CDR3 totals 15 residues. CDR3 DNA sequence: TGTGCCAGTAGTAGGGACGGACAGAACGATCAGCCCCAGCATTTT. The encoded protein is CASSRDGQNDQPQHF. The complete variable domain, with remaining parts taken from reference TRBV19 and TRBJ1-5, reads DGGITQSPKYLFRKEGQNVTLSCEQNLNHDAMYWYRQDPGQGLRLIYYSQIVNDFQKGDIAEGYSVSREKKESFPLTVTSAQKNPTAFYLCASSRDGQNDQPQHFGDGTRLSIL.

This sequence joins TRBV18 and TRBJ2-3; unclear D gene. The CDR3 contains 14 residues. Trimming took 1 base from V and 2 from J, leaving 7 bases between them. Germline V gives CDR1 KGHSH, CDR2 LQKENI. The CDR3 DNA sequence: TGTGCCAGCTCACCACTACCCGACACAGATACGCAGTATTTT. Translation gives CASSPLPDTDTQYF.

V usage is TRBV28 and J usage is TRBJ2-5; D perhaps matches TRBD2 (7 bases). Per germline, CDR1 MDHEN and CDR2 SYDVKM. The CDR3 is made up of 14 amino acids. Trimming took 3 bases from V and 5 from J, leaving 13 bases between them. CDR3 nucleotide sequence: TGTGCCAGCAGTTTGGGGGGGCGCGGGGAGACCCAGTACTTC. Encoded protein: CASSLGGRGETQYF.

Concerning this clone itself: This sample also contains other DNA sequences that code for the same CDR3. The chain employs TRBV28 and TRBJ2-7; 8 nucleotides match TRBD1. Trimming cost V 11 bases and J 4 bases; bases outside gene matches: 10. The CDR3 spans 13 residues. Germline V gene lookup returns CDR1 MDHEN and CDR2 SYDVKM. CDR3 nucleotide sequence: TGTGCCCGCAAATTCCAGGGGGCTTACGAGCAGTACTTC. Its protein product is CARKFQGAYEQYF.

The V call is TRBV7-8, the J call TRBJ2-3, with D perhaps TRBD2 (7 bases). The CDR3 totals 15 residues. The V gene lost 1 base and the J gene lost 6 bases, with 14 bases spanning the gap. Germline-derived CDR1 and CDR2 are SGHVS and FQNEAQ. The CDR3 here is CASSLEGGRADTQYF. The CDR3 bases are TGTGCCAGCAGCTTAGAAGGGGGGAGGGCGGATACGCAGTATTTT. The full variable domain, completed using reference TRBV7-8 and TRBJ2-3, is GAGVSQSPRYKVAKRGQDVALRCDPISGHVSLFWYQQALGQGPEFLTYFQNEAQLDKSGLPSDRFFAERPEGSVSTLKIQRTQQEDSAVYLCASSLEGGRADTQYFGPGTRLTVL.

This clone has a single count. The chain recombines TRBV9 with TRBJ2-1; no reliable D call. Germline-derived CDR1 and CDR2 are SGDLS and YYNGEE. CDR3 length: 16 amino acids. The ends were cut back, 0 bases at V and 4 bases at J, with 14 bases in the middle. CDR3 amino acids: CASSVASATYYNEQFF. As DNA, the CDR3 is TGTGCCAGCAGCGTAGCTTCGGCTACATATTACAATGAGCAGTTCTTC.

The chain recombines TRBV19 with TRBJ2-1; D is possibly TRBD1 (5 bases). This CDR3 contains 12 residues. V gave up 5 bases and J gave up 8 bases, with 10 bases separating them. From germline, CDR1 is LNHDA and CDR2 SQIVND (reference sequence). The CDR3 loop reads CASSVLGDEQFF. The CDR3 DNA reads as TGTGCCAGTAGTGTATTAGGGGATGAGCAGTTCTTC.